This T cell receptor beta chain was found in a study of cytomegalovirus exposure and HLA in healthy donors. Broader study findings: Analyzed later, most CMV-associated TCR beta chains appeared HLA-restricted.

CDR1 is SQVTM and CDR2 is ANQGSEA in the germline V gene. CDR3 length equals 15 residues. The J segment lost 4 bases and the V segment lost 4 bases, leaving 9 bases of the junction unmatched. Both 60 Vbeta primers and 13 Jbeta primers went into the PCR. The protocol was immunoSEQ multiplex PCR, while the TCRdb copy is restricted to in-frame clones and leaves out a portion. The sample consists of roughly 170,000 clones, roughly 87% of them appearing once. In the case of this clone: Its antigen is unknown.

Sequencing input: PBMCs. The sequence came from a man aged 50-59 years in good health and CMV-seronegative. The gene calls are TRBV29-1 and TRBJ2-3; TRBD2 aligns across 9 bases. DNA of the CDR3: TGCAGCGTTGGTCGAATAGCGGGAGACCCAGATACGCAGTATTTT. This codes for CSVGRIAGDPDTQYF.